The T cell receptor (beta chain) described here comes from a study of human T cells and chemical hapten exposure. Time point given: patch test 1, 2 weeks after DPC sensitization. Treatment described: therapeutic diphenylcyclopropenone sensitization with weekly scalp DPC. There are many counts of this clonotype. Trimming cost V 5 bases and J 6 bases; bases outside gene matches: 5. Germline V CDR1 and CDR2: MNHNS, SASEGT. This CDR3 region has 14 residues. Within the library, unique molecular identifiers were attached to each individual cDNA molecule. TCRdb re-called the RACE reads through MiXCR, storing one row per CDR3 protein. This table holds about 82,000 distinct CDR3 sequences, approximately 11% found once.

This chain joins TRBV6-1 and TRBJ2-1; 9 bases are a match to TRBD2. The receptor was derived from a woman between 50 and 59 years old with alopecia areata. Some clones in this sample may be carry-over from other donors' samples. This specimen was whole blood, taken in connection with sensitization to the hapten diphenylcyclopropenone (DPC). CDR3 DNA sequence: TGTGCCAGCAGTCTGGGCGGGAGGGCCAATGAGCAGTTCTTC. Translation: CASSLGGRANEQFF.